The rows below give T cell receptor beta chains drawn from one sample of a study of post-analysis software for immune sequencing data. TCRdb independently ran MiXCR on the PCR reads; one entry per CDR3 protein. The sample lists 450,000 or so distinct CDR3 sequences, roughly 45% occurring once. The sequencing input was blood. The source is a girl aged 10-17 years with multiple sclerosis. Both conserved end residues are part of each CDR3. The order of the fields is V gene, J gene, CDR3 protein.

>TRBV5-1|TRBJ2-7
CASSVGRDYEQYF
>TRBV3-1|TRBJ1-5
CASNLTGGAGSQPQHF
>TRBV20-1|TRBJ2-3
CSASPDTQYF
>TRBV5-1|TRBJ2-7
CASSLVLDSYEQYF
>TRBV12-3/TRBV12-4|TRBJ1-2
CASSFLRFQGHSGYTF
>TRBV13|TRBJ2-3
CASSPGAGLVGDTQYF
>TRBV10-3|TRBJ2-3
CAISESADTQYF
>TRBV20-1|TRBJ2-5
CSASTRDPQPVIQETQYF
>TRBV20-1|TRBJ2-1
CSAARDRNNEQFF
>TRBV9|TRBJ2-1
CASSLTGGPYNEQFF
>TRBV12-3/TRBV12-4|TRBJ2-3
CASSLERSTDTQYF
>TRBV7-8|TRBJ2-1
CATISGANSYNEQFF
>TRBV20-1|TRBJ1-5
CSARDPSGGHQPQHF
>TRBV10-3|TRBJ2-5
CAISQGETQYF
>TRBV3-1|TRBJ1-2
CASSVTGERVVGYTF
>TRBV19|TRBJ1-2
CATAPRTGLYGYTF
>TRBV12-3/TRBV12-4|TRBJ2-2
CASRVAGDITGELFF
>TRBV27|TRBJ2-1
CASSLLGAREQFF
>TRBV7-2|NA
CASSLPSGTQREQYF
>TRBV4-1|TRBJ2-5
CASSRRDRGQETQYF
>TRBV15|TRBJ2-3
CATSRDHGRGADTQYF
>TRBV20-1|TRBJ1-4
CSAWTASNEKLFF
>TRBV29-1|TRBJ2-2
CSVQLFNTGSGELFF
>TRBV20-1|TRBJ2-1
CSARDASGRADNEQFF
>TRBV29-1|TRBJ2-1
CSVEFYYNEQFF
>TRBV28|TRBJ2-7
CASSFYPGGISYEQDF
>TRBV27|TRBJ2-4
CASGVGQQVRNIQYF
>TRBV9|TRBJ2-1
CASSVVSGTRINNEQFF
>TRBV12-3/TRBV12-4|TRBJ2-3
CASSLSGTDTQYF
>TRBV7-9|TRBJ2-5
CASSSARQETQYF
>TRBV4-2|TRBJ2-1
CASSQGYRTSGTNEQFF
>TRBV29-1|TRBJ1-2
CSVEDIQGPLNYGYTF
>TRBV7-2|TRBJ2-7
CASSPSAGVAYEQYF
>TRBV9|TRBJ2-5
CASSVGIREWETQYF
>TRBV27|TRBJ2-7
CASSLSRDHEQYF
>TRBV6-6|TRBJ2-6
CASSHRSGANVLTF
>TRBV5-5|TRBJ2-1
CASSLQAAGWNEQFF
>TRBV5-1|TRBJ2-6
CASSLTVFLSSGANVLTF
>TRBV20-1|TRBJ2-7
CSASGSGYEQYF
>TRBV5-6|TRBJ2-7
CASSLVESYEQYF
>TRBV7-2|TRBJ2-7
CASSLGQSREQYF
>TRBV20-1|TRBJ2-1
CSAGRDEQFF
>TRBV6-1|TRBJ1-2
CASSETGNYGYTF
>TRBV29-1|TRBJ2-7
CSVDVEGSYEQYF
>TRBV28|NA
CASSPVQDSNYEQYF
>TRBV27|TRBJ2-7
CASSLSGGGNEQYF
>TRBV7-2|NA
CASSNTASTGKNIQYF
>TRBV4-2|TRBJ2-1
CASSPTPSGSNDNEQFF
>TRBV28|TRBJ1-4
CASSSNDRLTATNEKLFF
>TRBV6-2/TRBV6-3|TRBJ1-5
CASSSYRPSNQPQHF